These 27 T cell receptor beta chains were sequenced from one sample in a study of T cell responses to AZD1222 COVID-19 vaccine. Sequenced by immunoSEQ multiplex PCR; TCRdb stores in-frame clones only, minus some. The table records around 88,000 clones, about nine tenths of them present only once. This specimen was peripheral blood, taken on day 0 of MenACWY control vaccination. The receptors originated from an adult in good health.

Details on this clone: A junction boundary mismatches the germline segment, possibly from a read error. CDR3 in amino acids: CASSPQDTPSYEQYF. As DNA, the CDR3 is TGTGCCAGCTCCCCACAGGACACACCATCCTACGAGCAGTACTTC. The chain combines TRBV18 with TRBJ2-7; D perhaps matches TRBD1 (5 bases). This CDR3 comprises 15 residues. Germline CDR1 reads KGHSH; CDR2 reads LQKENI.

V and J are TRBV11-2 and TRBJ2-7; 7 bases match TRBD1. The CDR3 loop spans 14 amino acids. The V and J ends lost 8 bases and 3 bases, in that order; junction bases with no gene match: 10. Germline values: CDR1 SGHAT, CDR2 FQNNGV. The CDR3 here is CASSVGGEGYEQYF. CDR3 nucleotides: TGTGCCAGCTCTGTAGGGGGCGAAGGCTACGAGCAGTACTTC.

In this sample, this clone turned up a few times. This sequence joins TRBV27 and TRBJ2-7, with D possibly TRBD1 on 6 matching bases. V was cut by 6 bases and J by 3 bases, with 12 bases left in between. Germline values: CDR1 MNHEY, CDR2 SMNVEV (reference sequence). The CDR3 length is 13 residues. The CDR3, as DNA: TGTGCCAGCAGAAGGGACATCTTCTACGAGCAGTACTTC. As protein: CASRRDIFYEQYF.

V gene TRBV4-2 combines with J gene TRBJ1-2; D unresolved. Trimming removed 0 bases at V and 8 bases at J, with 19 bases between. Germline loops: CDR1 LGHNA, CDR2 YNFKEQ. The length of the CDR3 is 16 residues. The CDR3 nucleotides are TGTGCCAGCAGCCAAGAGTACTCGGCCAGGCCGTGGGGCTACACCTTC. Protein product: CASSQEYSARPWGYTF.

CDR3 sequence: CASSSGAGANVLTF. The DNA for the CDR3 is TGTGCCAGCAGCTCGGGGGCTGGGGCCAACGTCCTGACTTTC. The chain employs TRBV7-9 and TRBJ2-6, with TRBD2 as a possible D gene (6 bases). Germline V gene data show CDR1 as SEHNR and CDR2 as FQNEAQ (reference sequence). The CDR3 loop spans 14 amino acids. Trimming shortened V by 4 bases and J by 2 bases, and 6 bases separated the two germline ends.

The gene calls are TRBV11-2 and TRBJ2-7; 7 nucleotides line up with TRBD1. The trim removed 4 bases at V and 5 bases at J, leaving 8 bases unmatched. This CDR3 spans 14 amino acids. Germline lookup yields CDR1 SGHAT and CDR2 FQNNGV. CDR3 nucleotides: TGTGCCAGCAGCTCACAGGGGCTTGAGAACGAGCAGTACTTC. Its protein product is CASSSQGLENEQYF.

This chain joins TRBV7-2 and TRBJ2-3, with D possibly matching TRBD2 (5 bases). The V end was cut by 1 base, the J end by 8 bases, with 16 bases between. The germline V gene has CDR1 SGHTA and CDR2 FQGNSA. The CDR3 has 15 residues. The CDR3 bases are TGTGCCAGCAGCTTAGATCGGGGAAGTGTGAGTACGCAGTATTTT. Its protein product is CASSLDRGSVSTQYF.

The chain employs TRBV7-9 and TRBJ2-3; D gene unclear. V lost 6 bases and J lost 6, with 13 bases in between. This CDR3 contains 13 residues. Germline CDR1 and CDR2: SEHNR and FQNEAQ (reference sequence). The CDR3 sequence is CASRIAWVDTQYF. The CDR3 region has the DNA TGTGCCAGCAGAATAGCTTGGGTGGATACGCAGTATTTT.

V and J are TRBV6-5 and TRBJ1-1; weak D call: TRBD1 (6 bases). The CDR3 loop spans 15 amino acids. The germline CDR1 and CDR2 sequences are MNHEY and SVGAGI. Between the trimmed V and J ends, which lost 2 bases and 1 base, there was a span of 11 bases. The CDR3 DNA reads as TGTGCCAGCAGTTACAGTTCAGGGGCGAACACTGAAGCTTTCTTT. It specifies CASSYSSGANTEAFF.

The V call is TRBV7-2, the J call TRBJ2-7, with 14 nucleotides matching TRBD2. The length of the CDR3 is 15 residues. The V gene end was trimmed by 5 bases and the J gene end by 6 bases; junction bases not matched to a gene: 6. Germline lookup yields CDR1 SGHTA and CDR2 FQGNSA. CDR3 in DNA: TGTGCCAGCAGCATCACCGGGACTAGCGGGGGCGAGCAGTACTTC. This codes for CASSITGTSGGEQYF.

The chain combines TRBV4-3 with TRBJ1-4; D not certain. The ends were cut back, 1 base at V and 5 bases at J, with 8 bases in the middle. Germline V CDR1 and CDR2: LGHNA, YSLEER. This CDR3 has 14 amino acids. The CDR3 DNA follows: TGCGCCAGCAGCCAAGGTTACAGCAATGAAAAACTGTTTTTT. Protein: CASSQGYSNEKLFF.

This clone was recorded a few times. V gene TRBV19 combines with J gene TRBJ2-3; tentative D call: TRBD2 (5 bases). V was cut by 5 bases and J by 6 bases, with 15 bases left in between. CDR3 length: 14 amino acids. Germline loops: CDR1 LNHDA, CDR2 SQIVND (reference sequence). This CDR3 reads CASSVGLASDTQYF. The CDR3 nucleotides are TGTGCCAGTAGTGTCGGACTTGCGTCCGATACGCAGTATTTT.

This chain connects TRBV9 to TRBJ2-7; 8 bases are shared with TRBD2. The CDR3 has 14 amino acids. V was pared by 0 bases and J by 4 bases, with 3 bases of the junction left unmatched. The V gene's germline CDR1 is SGDLS and CDR2 YYNGEE. The CDR3 DNA follows: TGTGCCAGCAGCGTAGATAGCGGGGCTTACGAGCAGTACTTC. As protein: CASSVDSGAYEQYF.

The genes are TRBV6-5 and TRBJ2-2, with a tentative D call TRBD1 (6 bases). Germline CDR1 reads MNHEY; CDR2 reads SVGAGI. The CDR3 consists of 15 residues. V was trimmed by 6 bases and J by 1 base, leaving 12 bases between them. The CDR3 bases are TGTGCCAGCAGCACCACAGGGCGGAACACCGGGGAGCTGTTTTTT. The encoded protein is CASSTTGRNTGELFF.

The genes are TRBV20-1 and TRBJ1-1; D ambiguous. The CDR3 length is 9 residues. CDR1 is DFQATT, CDR2 SNEGSKA, per germline (reference sequence). The CDR3 DNA reads TGCAGCCTGTATACTGAAGCTTTCTTT. Its protein is CSLYTEAFF.

Here the CDR3 reads CASSSMQETQYF. CDR3 DNA: TGTGCCAGCAGTTCCATGCAAGAGACCCAGTACTTC. V usage is TRBV6-2 or TRBV6-3 and J usage is TRBJ2-5; D ambiguous. The CDR3 has 12 amino acids. V lost 4 bases and J 2 bases, leaving 5 bases between the germline ends. The V gene's germline CDR1 is MNHEY and CDR2 SVGEGT.

This clone was seen once. This chain joins TRBV7-3 and TRBJ1-1, with D perhaps matching TRBD1 (6 bases). The germline CDR1 and CDR2 sequences are SGHTA and FQGTGA. The CDR3 sequence is 13 residues long. Trimming took off 4 bases at V and 11 bases at J, with 17 bases between the two ends. The CDR3 sequence is CASSSLDRLNAFF. The CDR3, as DNA: TGTGCCAGCAGCTCCTTGGACAGACTGAATGCTTTCTTT.

The gene calls are TRBV5-4 and TRBJ1-6; D ambiguous. The CDR3 totals 15 residues. The V gene lost 1 base and the J gene lost 8 bases, with 13 bases spanning the gap. Germline V gene sequence: CDR1 SGHNT, CDR2 YYREEE (reference sequence). DNA of the CDR3: TGTGCCAGCAGCTTGCAAGGGAGGGTACATTCACCCCTCCACTTT. Amino acid sequence: CASSLQGRVHSPLHF. The full variable domain, in which reference TRBV5-4 and TRBJ1-6 provide the parts outside the CDR3, is ETGVTQSPTHLIKTRGQQVTLRCSSQSGHNTVSWYQQALGQGPQFIFQYYREEENGRGNFPPRFSGLQFPNYSSELNVNALELDDSALYLCASSLQGRVHSPLHFGNGTRLTVT.

The chain combines TRBV9 with TRBJ1-2, with D unclear. Germline-derived CDR1 and CDR2 are SGDLS and YYNGEE. The V end was cut by 0 bases, the J end by 2 bases, with 11 bases between. The CDR3 contains 15 residues. The CDR3 here is CASSVGTERNYGYTF. The CDR3 nucleotides are TGTGCCAGCAGCGTAGGGACGGAGAGAAACTATGGCTACACCTTC.

Worth noting for this clone: The junction departs from germline at one end; a sequencing error may be responsible. This chain joins TRBV23-1 and TRBJ1-3; D unclear. TRBV23-1 is an open reading frame whose function is uncertain. The CDR3 runs to 13 residues. The CDR3 DNA reads as TGCGCCAGCAGTAAATCGGACGGAAACACCATATATTTT. Translated, it gives CASSKSDGNTIYF.

CDR3 sequence reads: CASSQRVSPLHF. For the CDR3, the DNA is TGTGCCAGCAGCCAGAGGGTCTCACCCCTCCACTTT. V is TRBV3-1 (or the pseudogene TRBV3-2) and J is TRBJ1-6; D uncertain. The V gene lost 3 bases and the J gene lost 10 bases, with 7 bases spanning the gap. CDR3 size: 12 residues. Germline V gives CDR1 LGHDT, CDR2 YNNKEL (reference sequence).

The chain carries TRBV5-1 and TRBJ1-5; no reliable D call. The CDR3 sequence is 15 residues long. Per the germline V gene, CDR1 is SGHRS and CDR2 is YFSETQ. V was pared by 4 bases and J by 6 bases, with 17 bases between. CDR3 nucleotide sequence: TGCGCCAGCAGCCTTGATGGGGTCCGGAGTCAGCCCCAGCATTTT. Amino acid sequence: CASSLDGVRSQPQHF.

The genes are TRBV25-1 and TRBJ1-5; D gene uncertain. The CDR3 is 15 amino acids. Germline CDR1 reads MGHDK; CDR2 reads SYGVNS. V was trimmed by 3 bases and J by 3 bases, leaving 12 bases between them. CDR3 DNA: TGTGCCAGCAGTGAGATCGGGGTCAACAATCAGCCCCAGCATTTT. This gives the protein CASSEIGVNNQPQHF.

The rearrangement uses TRBV7-8 and TRBJ2-4; D is possibly TRBD1 (6 bases). This CDR3 spans 16 amino acids. Germline CDR1 reads SGHVS; CDR2 reads FQNEAQ. Trimming removed 4 bases at V and 6 bases at J, with 19 bases between. As DNA, the CDR3 is TGTGCCAGCAGCTCGCCCCAACAGGGTAACGGAAACATTCAGTACTTC. Its protein is CASSSPQQGNGNIQYF.

Turning to this clone: This specimen includes other DNA sequences encoding the same CDR3. This rearrangement joins TRBV5-1 to TRBJ2-5; D is unresolved. The CDR3 extends over 11 amino acids. V lost 2 bases to trimming and J lost 5 bases, with 4 bases between them. Per germline, CDR1 SGHRS and CDR2 YFSETQ. The DNA for the CDR3 is TGCGCCAGCAGCTTAGAGGAGACCCAGTACTTC. It is translated as CASSLEETQYF.

The genes are TRBV7-3 and TRBJ2-3, with D uncertain. The CDR3 is made up of 15 amino acids. Germline V gene data show CDR1 as SGHTA and CDR2 as FQGTGA. Trimming stripped 3 bases from V and 2 bases from J, with 12 bases between. CDR3: CASSFGGIDTDTQYF. In DNA, the CDR3 is TGTGCCAGCAGCTTCGGTGGAATTGACACAGATACGCAGTATTTT.

The rearrangement uses TRBV9 and TRBJ2-3, with 7 bases identical to TRBD2. CDR1 SGDLS and CDR2 YYNGEE come from the germline V gene. The CDR3 sequence is 15 residues long. Germline trimming cut 0 bases from V and 4 bases from J; bases unmatched to any gene: 5. The CDR3 protein is CASSVEAGRADTQYF. CDR3 coding DNA: TGTGCCAGCAGCGTAGAAGCGGGGAGGGCAGATACGCAGTATTTT.